The present T cell receptor beta chain was sequenced within a study of blood T cell repertoires in COVID-19. Participant-reported clinical history was the basis for cohort assignment. Profiled with immunoSEQ multiplex PCR; TCRdb holds only in-frame clones, not every one. In the table there are some 320,000 clones, 89% of which are singletons. CDR3 size: 13 residues. The V end was cut by 2 bases, the J end by 10 bases, with 12 bases between. Material for sequencing was PBMCs or T cells enriched from blood (not recorded which). The receptor's source is a man aged 55-75 years who had recovered from COVID-19. V is TRBV12-3 or TRBV12-4 and J is TRBJ1-5; a possible D gene is TRBD1 (6 bases). The CDR3 nucleotides read TGTGCCAGCAGTTTACGTCCAGGGACACCCCAGCATTTT. Encoded protein: CASSLRPGTPQHF.